This is a list of T cell receptor beta chains from one sample in a study of glioma-infiltrating T cells. In TCRdb, the multiplex PCR reads were re-called with MiXCR into one record per CDR3 protein. The table has 84,000 or so distinct CDR3 sequences, about 23% seen once; the top ten hold approximately 7%. The source material was glioma tissue, nonneoplastic brain tissue, or PBMCs (not recorded which). Every receptor here comes from a human donor with low-grade glioma or glioblastoma, undergoing nonglioma brain surgery, or in good health (not recorded which). CDR3s include the opening cysteine and the closing phenylalanine or tryptophan. D genes are given only for firm matches. Some rows mark clone size as missing; the rest say once, few, many or name a class of expanded clone.

. | many | TRBJ1-1 | TRBV10-3 | 14 | TGTGCCATCAGTGATGAGGGATATTACACTGAAGCTTTCTTT | CAISDEGYYTEAFF
. | . | TRBJ1-4 | TRBV10-3 | 15 | TGTGCCATCAGTGAGTCCATGAGGGGCGGTGAAAAACTGTTTTTT | CAISESMRGGEKLFF
. | many | TRBJ1-3 | TRBV20-1 | 15 | TGCAGTGCTAGACTCCCCACAGACCCTGGAAACACCATATATTTT | CSARLPTDPGNTIYF
. | few | TRBJ1-1 | TRBV5-1 | 15 | TGCGCCAGCAGATTCCTCGCAGGGGTCTACACTGAAGCTTTCTTT | CASRFLAGVYTEAFF
. | many | TRBJ1-2 | TRBV2 | 11 | TGTGCCAGCAGTGATCGGAACGGCTACACCTTC | CASSDRNGYTF
TRBD1 | many | TRBJ2-1 | TRBV6-1 | 13 | TGTGCCAGCAGTCAGACAGGGGCCAATGAGCAGTTCTTC | CASSQTGANEQFF
. | . | TRBJ2-7 | TRBV12-3/TRBV12-4 | 15 | TGTGCCAGCAGTCCCCAAGCGACTAGTTCCCACGAGCAGTACTTC | CASSPQATSSHEQYF
. | many | TRBJ1-6 | TRBV5-1 | 15 | TGCGCCAGCAGCTTGGACAGTGCCTATAATTCACCCCTCCACTTT | CASSLDSAYNSPLHF
TRBD1 | many | TRBJ1-1 | TRBV7-2 | 15 | TGTGCCAGCAGCTTATATGGGACAGGGCGGACTGAAGCTTTCTTT | CASSLYGTGRTEAFF
TRBD2 | few | TRBJ2-3 | TRBV18 | 14 | TGTGCCAGCTCACCACAGGGACTAGCGGGAGCGCAGTATTTT | CASSPQGLAGAQYF
TRBD2 | few | TRBJ2-7 | TRBV13 | 16 | TGTGCCAGCAGCTTCCTATCCGGGACTAGCGGCTACGAGCAGTACTTC | CASSFLSGTSGYEQYF
. | once | TRBJ2-1 | TRBV30 | 11 | TGTGCCTGGAGTCCTAGCAATGAGCAGTTCTTC | CAWSPSNEQFF
TRBD1 | few | TRBJ1-2 | TRBV29-1 | 12 | TGCAGCGTCCCCCGGGACAGCTATGGCTACACCTTC | CSVPRDSYGYTF
. | many | TRBJ1-1 | TRBV5-1 | 12 | TGCGCCAGCAGTTCGGGGAACACTGAAGCTTTCTTT | CASSSGNTEAFF
. | . | TRBJ1-3 | TRBV7-9 | 14 | TGTGCCAGCAGCTTTAGTACGGCTGGAAACACCATATATTTT | CASSFSTAGNTIYF
TRBD1 | few | TRBJ1-5 | TRBV18 | 14 | TGTGCCAGCTCACTGGGACAGGACAATCAGCCCCAGCATTTT | CASSLGQDNQPQHF
TRBD1 | many | TRBJ1-1 | TRBV14 | 15 | TGTGCCAGCAGCCAATTGACAGGGGTAAACACTGAAGCTTTCTTT | CASSQLTGVNTEAFF
. | many | TRBJ1-1 | TRBV7-2 | 14 | TGTGCCAGCAGCTTATCAGGGGTCGACACTGAAGCTTTCTTT | CASSLSGVDTEAFF
TRBD2 | . | TRBJ2-7 | TRBV6-2/TRBV6-3 | 16 | TGTGCCAGCAGCGCTTATAGCGGGGTAGTCAACAACGAGCAGTACTTC | CASSAYSGVVNNEQYF
TRBD1 | many | TRBJ2-7 | TRBV19 | 14 | TGTGCCAGTAGGGACAGGGACGCCTCCTACGAGCAGTACTTC | CASRDRDASYEQYF
. | few | TRBJ2-3 | TRBV29-1 | 10 | TGCAGCGTTGTCCAAAATATGCAGTATTTT | CSVVQNMQYF
. | many | TRBJ2-7 | TRBV27 | 12 | TGTGCCAGCACCTCCCCCCACTACGAGCAGTACTTC | CASTSPHYEQYF
. | . | TRBJ2-7 | TRBV19 | 14 | TGTGCCAGTACCCCGCCGGGACGGAACTACGAGCAGTACTTC | CASTPPGRNYEQYF
. | many | TRBJ1-2 | TRBV29-1 | 8 | TGCAGCGTCGACACTCACACCTTC | CSVDTHTF
TRBD2 | few | TRBJ2-7 | TRBV5-4 | 13 | TGTGCCAGTTCTAGCGGGAACTCCTACGAGCAGTACTTC | CASSSGNSYEQYF
. | many | TRBJ1-4 | TRBV20-1 | 14 | TGCAGTGCAGTATACAGGGTCGGGAATGAAAAACTGTTTTTT | CSAVYRVGNEKLFF
. | medium-sized | TRBJ1-1 | TRBV15 | 14 | TGTGCCACCAGCTTTCGGACGGCCAACACTGAAGCTTTCTTT | CATSFRTANTEAFF
. | many | TRBJ2-1 | TRBV6-1 | 16 | TGTGCCAGCAGTTACGGGCAGAGGAGCTCCTACAATGAGCAGTTCTTC | CASSYGQRSSYNEQFF
. | few | TRBJ2-3 | TRBV2 | 14 | TGTGCCAGCAACCCAACGGAGATCACAGATACGCAGTATTTT | CASNPTEITDTQYF
. | many | TRBJ2-7 | TRBV29-1 | 14 | TGCAGCGTTGTAGTCGACATCGACTCCTACGAGCAGTACTTC | CSVVVDIDSYEQYF
TRBD2 | many | TRBJ2-3 | TRBV7-2 | 17 | TGTGCCAGCAGCCCTCGGGGACTAGCGGGGACGTCAGATACGCAGTATTTT | CASSPRGLAGTSDTQYF
. | many | TRBJ2-1 | TRBV7-9 | 16 | TGTGCCAGCAGCTCCCCACGACAGCTCGACTACAATGAGCAGTTCTTC | CASSSPRQLDYNEQFF